This T cell receptor beta chain was found in a study of T cells in Graves' hyperthyroidism and ophthalmopathy. Study-level points and caveats: The majority of expanded thyroid clonotypes above 0.001 also appeared in blood.

This clonotype was counted a single time. Its matching antigen is unknown. Stable disease denoted Graves' hyperthyroidism without ophthalmopathy progression within 18 months. RNA transcripts served as the template for amplifying TCR beta CDR3 regions. During a first-round RT-PCR of the TCR CDR3, the HTBI primer set was used. One entry per CDR3 protein, called by TCRdb with MiXCR from the multiplex PCR reads. The sample contains around 620,000 distinct CDR3 sequences, around 15% of which appear only once. This clonotype was obtained from a woman younger than 45 with Graves' hyperthyroidism. The source material was blood.

In DNA form, the CDR3 reads TGTGCCAGCTCACGGGAAGCGCGCTCTGGAAACACCATATATTTT. Its protein is CASSREARSGNTIYF. The J gene is TRBJ1-3, the V gene TRBV18; D gene ambiguous. The ends were cut back, 4 bases at V and 0 bases at J, with 10 bases in the middle. CDR3 length: 15 amino acids. Germline V gene sequence: CDR1 KGHSH, CDR2 LQKENI. Combining the CDR3 with reference TRBV18 and TRBJ1-3 gives the whole variable domain NAGVMQNPRHLVRRRGQEARLRCSPMKGHSHVYWYRQLPEEGLKFMVYLQKENIIDESGMPKERFSAEFPKEGPSILRIQQVVRGDSAAYFCASSREARSGNTIYFGEGSWLTVV.